The subject of this entry is one T cell receptor beta chain. Its antigen remains unidentified. This specimen belongs to a study of Ad26.COV2.S vaccination and SARS-CoV-2 variants. Overall study results and limits: With respect to non-spike TCR breadth, vaccine and placebo recipients were similar. The placebo group had lower spike-specific TCR breadth than the vaccine recipients did. The TCR-based breadth and depth measures might underestimate overall T cell responses.

Assay used: immunoSEQ multiplex PCR; TCRdb lists only in-frame clones, some missing. The table records 97,000 or so clones, around three quarters of them present only once. Trimming removed 8 bases from V and 7 bases from J; junction bases left unmatched: 19. CDR1 and CDR2 from the germline V gene are LNHDA and SQIVND (reference sequence). The CDR3 consists of 16 residues. This receptor was obtained from a human donor who had recovered from COVID-19. The sample here was peripheral blood, taken after recovery from COVID-19. The rearrangement joins TRBV19 to TRBJ1-1; 7 nucleotides agree with TRBD1. In nucleotides, the CDR3 is TGTGCCAGTCAACGACAGGGCGGGGGGTGGCAGAATGAAGCTTTCTTT. Translating gives CASQRQGGGWQNEAFF.